The entry below gives a single T cell receptor beta chain sequence along with its context. This clone was recorded a few times. Its antigen has not been determined. Per-base quality was not reported, and no clone a single base away is much larger than it. Receptor libraries were prepared by the immunoSEQ multiplex PCR assay. The multiplex PCR relied on a mix of 60 forward primers for TCR Vbeta segments and 13 reverse primers for TCR Jbeta segments. The CDR3 region of rearranged TCR beta genes was amplified from genomic DNA by a multiplex PCR assay. The amplified TCR beta libraries were sequenced on the Illumina HiSeq System as 87-base-pair reads. The authors' analysis ran thus. A later analysis tallied 80 million to 95 million unique TCR beta chains across the 666 repertoires, and approximately 12 million of those chains were shared by two or more donors. Raw reads were error-corrected and collapsed into unique sequences with a nearest-neighbor algorithm that merged closely related sequences to remove PCR and sequencing errors. To assign V, D and J gene segments, CDR3 sequences were aligned to IMGT reference sequences. For a sequence to be retained, at least a six-nucleotide match to both a V gene segment and a J gene segment was required. A rearrangement counted as productive if the CDR3 had no stop codons and remained in frame with V and J, and every other rearrangement counted as non-productive. CDR3 was defined by IMGT convention, running from the second conserved V-encoded cysteine to the conserved J-encoded phenylalanine. The earlier analysis of 500 to 650 of the donors excluded any sequence lacking an unambiguous match to a single V gene segment. In an earlier analysis of 450 to 750 of the donors, a V segment was called functional when productive rearrangements were above 56.7%, and segregating when the standard deviation between donors exceeded 5%. A statistical classification framework was built to diagnose cytomegalovirus status from the catalog of TCR beta chain sequences. In a later analysis, V and J genes were assigned by comparing TCR nucleotide sequences against IMGT/GENE-DB human TR gene sequences. Using the TCRdist pipeline, a later analysis assigned CDR3 sequences along with most-parsimonious VDJ recombination scenarios. In a later analysis, every TCR beta chain was defined by the combination of its CDR3 amino acid sequence and its V-gene family, and reads without a unique V-gene family were dropped. A later analysis removed nearly 600 highly shared, low-generation-probability nucleotide sequences to deal with suspected cross-contamination and a sequencing artifact. For each public chain, a later analysis derived a clonal expansion index from normalized ranks of inferred template counts within each repertoire. Generation probabilities in a later analysis came from a VDJ recombination model fitted to out-of-frame rearrangements, and those results were checked against IGoR. A later analysis scored TCR-TCR, TCR-HLA and TCR-CMV co-occurrence with hypergeometric tests, applying a repertoire-size bias correction to TCR pairs. In a later analysis, false discovery rates were estimated by permuting HLA or CMV assignments 20 times. A later analysis grouped co-occurring TCRs with DBSCAN, adding TCRdist sequence similarity when clustering within HLA-allele-positive subsets. Co-occurrence clustering excluded repertoires with fewer than 30,000 or more than 120,000 public chains, plus five with anomalous nucleotide sharing. The immuneACCESS repertoire file appears here via TCRdb, limited to in-frame rearrangements. These files lack a portion of the clones; in checked studies, under half of the deficit traces to unresolved V genes, and the cause of the others is not known. D and trimming were read from the DNA, whereas the V and J calls and clone size are those reported in that table. This sample lists approximately 76,000 clones; around 58% were detected once. Less than 7.5% of the sample lies in the top ten.

These data are taken from a study of cytomegalovirus exposure and HLA in healthy donors (dated by TCRdb to 2017 to 2019). General notes on the study: In an earlier analysis of approximately 500 of the donors, about 260 Gb of sequence data and some 120 million unique TCR beta sequences from 180 million or so T cells were reported. About 320 gigabases of sequencing data and approximately 85 million unique TCR sequences were included in an early release covering several hundred HLA-typed donors. Among the approximately 400 genotyped donors, around 81% belonged to the genetic ancestry cluster associated with self-reported Caucasian donors. The study aimed to test whether cataloging public T cell receptors could reveal signatures of past pathogen exposure. The study used immunosequencing to profile the T cell repertoires of approximately 630 subjects and linked those repertoires to cytomegalovirus serostatus. A separate validation cohort of approximately 130 different subjects was used in addition to the roughly 720-subject first cohort. To predict cytomegalovirus infection status, the study combined high-throughput TCR immunosequencing, statistical association of individual TCRs with disease status, and machine learning. To study patterns of TCR occurrence, a later analysis re-analyzed previously published TCR beta repertoires from 666 donors and added high-resolution HLA genotyping. The later analysis used no new phenotypic data to find candidate immune exposures, relying instead on TCR beta sequences and their occurrence across donors. An earlier analysis of around 640 of the donors used high-throughput TCR beta sequencing to judge whether each TCR beta V gene segment behaved as functional or pseudogenic. Donor age, sex, ethnicity and CMV serostatus were compiled together with the repertoire data. In a later genetic analysis, genome-wide SNP genotypes for 398 of the 666 donors were used, and that subset was treated as a discovery cohort. All discovery cohort repertoires had been generated on a single sequencing platform. Both class I and class II loci were covered by HLA typing, at four-digit resolution. The number of typed donors differed by locus: about 629-640 for A, B, C, DRB1 and DQB1; about 520 for DQA1; 600 to 610 for DPA1; and roughly 470 for DPB1. About 5 DR-DQ haplotypes were handled as single units for association and clustering, since linkage in the cohort was strong. Across roughly 420 genotyped donors of the cohort, an average of about 200,000 unique TCR beta nucleotide sequences per donor were sequenced, and 15% to 20% of those sequences were non-productive.

The cohort consisted of 600 to 750 healthy bone marrow donors. At the time of sampling, all cohort members were nominally healthy, though unrecorded immune exposures were likely present. The donor tested CMV seropositive, placing the donor among the approximately 310 seropositive members of the cohort. Each donor provided a peripheral blood sample, and peripheral blood mononuclear cells were used for TCR beta sequencing. The Qiagen DNeasy Blood Extraction Kit was used to extract genomic DNA from the blood cell samples. Overall study outcomes, separate from this receptor: When HLA alleles, especially DR and DQ, strongly co-occurred, TCR associations were difficult to assign to individual alleles. Most CMV-associated TCR beta chains appeared to be HLA-restricted in a later analysis, and the HLA associations seemed to be driven largely by CMV exposure. According to a later genetic analysis, donors in an Asian-associated ancestry cluster had fewer N-insertions in productive TCRs than the approximately 690-donor mean. Because HLA typing was unavailable for some donors at each locus, only the typed subset was used in association tests. While some public TCRs were present in many individuals, most TCR sequences turned up only very rarely across donors. It was suggested by the authors that the approach could potentially be generalized to other disease states and immunological phenotypes. CMV serostatus was the only immune exposure information available for the cohort. In this cohort, only TCR beta chains were sequenced, and detectable features were limited by the absence of alpha or paired-chain data. In a later analysis, 15,000 to 20,000 TCR beta sequences were associated with specific HLA alleles at a false discovery rate of 0.05. In vitro tests confirmed that a few of the cytomegalovirus-associated TCR beta chains recognize cytomegalovirus antigens. In an earlier analysis of 587 of the donors, most TCR beta V segments appeared in productive rearrangements about 87% or about 30% of the time, broadly matching IMGT annotations. A further reported finding was that TCR beta sequences accurately predicted the HLA-A and HLA-B alleles for most subjects in the first cohort. Some IMGT-functional V segments, including TRBV6-2 and TRBV6-3, could not be distinguished by the 87-base-pair reads and were therefore excluded. The earlier analysis of nearly 600 of the donors excluded 15 to 20 rarely observed V segments, including chromosome 9 orphons, because counts were too low. Correlated functional status among segregating V segments might be attributable to linkage disequilibrium, but an unknown experimental factor could not be ruled out. Sequencing depth was assumed to be roughly uniform across donors in the presence/absence analyses, though that assumption may not hold. A cluster of highly shared sequence variants was judged likely to be a technical artifact of the sequencing pipeline. V-gene and J-gene trimming of TCR beta chains was associated with a missense DCLRE1C variant in a later genetic analysis, and the association was replicated in an independent cohort. Several of the top co-occurrence clusters appeared to be linked to parvovirus B19, influenza, CMV and Epstein-Barr virus, according to a later analysis. In a later analysis, the rate of TCR association differed among HLA loci, with DRB1 alleles having the most associated TCRs and HLA-C alleles having the fewest. In both the original and validation cohorts, the classifier was reported to diagnose cytomegalovirus status with high specificity and sensitivity. The study listed approximately 150 TCR beta chains as associated with cytomegalovirus. In a later analysis, HLA-associated TCR beta chains showed more clonal expansion and lower generation probabilities than non-associated chains that were equally common.

Counted from cysteine to phenylalanine, this CDR3 has 15 amino acids. The read is trimmed to its CDR3 DNA, 45 bases read in frame from base 1. CDR1 and CDR2, per the germline V gene, are SGHRS and YFSETQ. V ends up 3 bases short and J 6 bases short, with an unmatched junction base count of 9. The specimen sequenced was PBMCs. The sequence joins TRBV5-1 to TRBJ1-2, with 9 bases in between that match TRBD1. The receptor comes from a man in his thirties or forties in good health and CMV-seropositive. Here is the DNA: TGCGCCAGCAGCTGGATGGGACAGGGATCTGATGGCTACACCTTC. It specifies CASSWMGQGSDGYTF.